Listed below are T cell receptor beta chains from one sample, sequenced in a study of shared clonotypes between healthy human individuals. Assay: immunoSEQ multiplex PCR; the TCRdb copy retains only in-frame clones and omits some. This sample carries more than 1 million clones, about 80% of them seen once, and the ten largest clones take approximately 0.56%. Sequencing used memory CD4+ T cells from PBMCs. The receptors were gathered from a young man in good health. Some clones in this sample may be carry-over from other donors' samples. CDR3s include the opening cysteine and the closing phenylalanine or tryptophan. D genes are given only for firm matches. Clone size appears in some rows only: once, few, many, or a class for an expanded clone.

D gene | J gene | CDR3 length | V gene | clone size | CDR3 protein | CDR3 DNA
- | TRBJ2-2 | 12 | TRBV5-3 | - | CARSLRSGELFF | TGTGCCAGAAGCTTAAGGTCCGGGGAGCTGTTTTTT
- | TRBJ1-2 | 13 | TRBV7-9 | few | CASSSGRSYGYTF | TGTGCCAGCAGCTCGGGACGGTCCTATGGCTACACCTTC
- | TRBJ2-2 | 16 | TRBV5-1 | - | CASSSRTGEGTGELFF | TGCGCCAGCAGCTCCAGGACGGGAGAAGGGACCGGGGAGCTGTTTTTT
- | TRBJ2-2 | 13 | TRBV5-1 | - | CASSPDSPRELFF | TGCGCCAGCAGCCCAGACAGCCCCCGGGAGCTGTTTTTT
- | TRBJ2-1 | 16 | TRBV5-1 | - | CASSSRGASSYNEQFF | TGCGCCAGCAGCTCCCGCGGGGCCTCATCCTACAATGAGCAGTTCTTC
- | TRBJ1-1 | 15 | TRBV5-4 | - | CASSLEVGGHTEAFF | TGTGCCAGCAGCTTGGAGGTGGGGGGGCACACTGAAGCTTTCTTT
- | TRBJ1-1 | 12 | TRBV6-1 | - | CASSRGNTEAFF | TGTGCCAGCAGTCGCGGGAACACTGAAGCTTTCTTT
- | TRBJ2-5 | 14 | TRBV6-1 | - | CASRYRGGLETQYF | TGTGCCAGCAGGTACAGGGGAGGCTTGGAGACCCAGTACTTC
- | TRBJ2-2 | 13 | TRBV7-9 | - | CASSFRGAGELFF | TGTGCCAGCAGCTTCAGGGGAGCAGGGGAGCTGTTTTTT
- | TRBJ1-6 | 15 | TRBV2 | few | CASSDEGSLNSPLHF | TGTGCCAGCAGTGACGAGGGCAGCTTGAATTCACCCCTCCACTTT
TRBD1 | TRBJ1-1 | 13 | TRBV9 | - | CASSGTQGARAFF | TGTGCCAGCAGCGGCACACAGGGGGCGCGAGCTTTCTTT
- | TRBJ2-1 | 14 | TRBV10-3 | - | CANSGASENNEQFF | TGTGCCAACTCCGGGGCTAGCGAAAACAATGAGCAGTTCTTC
TRBD1 | TRBJ2-5 | 14 | TRBV15 | - | CATSRGGQQETQYF | TGTGCCACCAGCAGAGGGGGACAGCAAGAGACCCAGTACTTC